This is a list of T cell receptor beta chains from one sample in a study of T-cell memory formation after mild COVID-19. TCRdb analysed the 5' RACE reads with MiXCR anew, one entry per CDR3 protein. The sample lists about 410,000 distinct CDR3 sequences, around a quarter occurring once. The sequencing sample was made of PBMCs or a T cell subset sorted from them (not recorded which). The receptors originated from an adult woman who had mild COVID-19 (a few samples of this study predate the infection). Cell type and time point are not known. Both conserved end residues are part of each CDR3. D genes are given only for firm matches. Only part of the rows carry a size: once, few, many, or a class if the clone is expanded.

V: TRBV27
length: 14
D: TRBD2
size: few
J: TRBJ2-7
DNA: TGTGCCAGCAGTTTGGGGGGGTTTCAGGACGAGCAGTACTTC
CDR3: CASSLGGFQDEQYF

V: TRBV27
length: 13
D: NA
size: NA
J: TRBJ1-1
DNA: TGTGCCAGCAGGGGGGGGATGGACACTGAAGCTTTCTTT
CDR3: CASRGGMDTEAFF

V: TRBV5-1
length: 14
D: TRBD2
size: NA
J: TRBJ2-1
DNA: TGCGCCAGCAGCTATAGGACTAGCGACGATGAGCAGTTCTTC
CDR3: CASSYRTSDDEQFF

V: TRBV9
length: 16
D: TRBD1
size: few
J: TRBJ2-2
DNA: TGTGCCAGCAGCGGATCCGGGACAGCGTATACCGGGGAGCTGTTTTTT
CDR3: CASSGSGTAYTGELFF

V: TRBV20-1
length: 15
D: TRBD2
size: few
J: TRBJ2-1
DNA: TGCAGTGCTAGACTACGCGGGAGGGCTTTAGGTGAGCAGTTCTTC
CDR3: CSARLRGRALGEQFF

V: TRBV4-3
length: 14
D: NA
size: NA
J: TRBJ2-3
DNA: TGCGCCAGCAGCCCCGGAGGGGTTAGAGATAAGCAGTATTTT
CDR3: CASSPGGVRDKQYF

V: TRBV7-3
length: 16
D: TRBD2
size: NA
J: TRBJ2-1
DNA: TGTGCCAGCAGCTCGACCGGGACTAGCGGGAGTTATGAGCAGTTCTTC
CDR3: CASSSTGTSGSYEQFF

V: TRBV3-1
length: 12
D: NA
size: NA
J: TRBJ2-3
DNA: TGTGCCAGCAGCCAGGACTCGCAGGTCGAGTATTTT
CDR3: CASSQDSQVEYF

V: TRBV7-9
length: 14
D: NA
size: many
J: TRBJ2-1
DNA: TGTGCCAGCAGCTTAGCCGGACTTTCCAATGAGCAGTTCTTC
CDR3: CASSLAGLSNEQFF

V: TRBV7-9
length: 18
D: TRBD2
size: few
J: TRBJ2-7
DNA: TGTGCCAGCAGTTCCGGGACTAGCGGGAGGACCCACTCCTACGAGCAGTACTTC
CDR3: CASSSGTSGRTHSYEQYF

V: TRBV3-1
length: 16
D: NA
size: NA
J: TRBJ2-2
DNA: TGTGCCAGCAGCCAAGATCTAGGGTCGAGCACCGGGGAGCTGTTTTTT
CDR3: CASSQDLGSSTGELFF

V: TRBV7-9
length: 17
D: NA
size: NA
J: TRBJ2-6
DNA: TGTGCCAGCAGCGCTCAGGGGCCCGGCCCTGGGGCCAACGTCCTGACTTTC
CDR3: CASSAQGPGPGANVLTF

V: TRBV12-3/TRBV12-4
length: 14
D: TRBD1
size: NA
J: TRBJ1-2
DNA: TGTGCCAGCAGTTTTCGCAGGGGGCTCTATGGCTACACCTTC
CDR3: CASSFRRGLYGYTF

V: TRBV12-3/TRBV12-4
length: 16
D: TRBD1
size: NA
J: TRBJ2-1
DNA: TGTGCCAGCAGTTTAGGGGACAGGGGGCAGGACAATGAGCAGTTCTTC
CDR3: CASSLGDRGQDNEQFF

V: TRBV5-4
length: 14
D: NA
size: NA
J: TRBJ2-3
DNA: TGTGCCAGCAGCTCCGACAGGCTCCCAGATACGCAGTATTTT
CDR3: CASSSDRLPDTQYF

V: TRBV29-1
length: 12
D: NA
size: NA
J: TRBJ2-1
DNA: TGCAGCGTTCGCCCCCAGCGGAATGAGCAGTTCTTC
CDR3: CSVRPQRNEQFF

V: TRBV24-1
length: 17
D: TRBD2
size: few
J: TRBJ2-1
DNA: TGTGCCACCAGTGACCCGTCGGGGGGGTCATACATCGGTGAGCAGTTCTTC
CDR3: CATSDPSGGSYIGEQFF

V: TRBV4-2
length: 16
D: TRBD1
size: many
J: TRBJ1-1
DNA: TGTGCCAGCAGCCAAGATCGCGGGACAGGGGGCACTGAAGCTTTCTTT
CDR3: CASSQDRGTGGTEAFF

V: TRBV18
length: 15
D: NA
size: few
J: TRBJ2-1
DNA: TGTGCCAGCTCACCTAAGGGGGGACAGTACAATGAGCAGTTCTTC
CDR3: CASSPKGGQYNEQFF

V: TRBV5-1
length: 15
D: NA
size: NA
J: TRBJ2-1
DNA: TGCGCCAGCATGATGGAGCGGAGTCCCTACAATGAGCAGTTCTTC
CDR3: CASMMERSPYNEQFF

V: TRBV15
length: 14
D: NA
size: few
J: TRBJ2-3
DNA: TGTGCCACCAGCCGTATCGGAAACACAGATACGCAGTATTTT
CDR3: CATSRIGNTDTQYF

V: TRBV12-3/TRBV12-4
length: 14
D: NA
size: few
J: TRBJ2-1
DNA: TGTGCCAGCAGTTTCTTAGGAAAGAACAATGAGCAGTTCTTC
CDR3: CASSFLGKNNEQFF

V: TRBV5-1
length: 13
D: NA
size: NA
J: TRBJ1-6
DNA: TGCGCCAGCAGCCCGGAGACGGATTCACCCCTCCACTTT
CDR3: CASSPETDSPLHF

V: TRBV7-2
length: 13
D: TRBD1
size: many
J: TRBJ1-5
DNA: TGTGCCAGCAGTATCAGGGGGGAACAGCCCCAGCATTTT
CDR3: CASSIRGEQPQHF

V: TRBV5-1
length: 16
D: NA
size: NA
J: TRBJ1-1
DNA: TGCGCCAGCAAGGGCCAGGGCCTGTCCATGAGCACTGAAGCTTTCTTT
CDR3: CASKGQGLSMSTEAFF

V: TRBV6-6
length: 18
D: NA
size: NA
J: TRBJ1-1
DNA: TGTGCCAGCAGTTATCGGGTATCGTTGTTCTCGGGTAACACTGAAGCTTTCTTT
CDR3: CASSYRVSLFSGNTEAFF

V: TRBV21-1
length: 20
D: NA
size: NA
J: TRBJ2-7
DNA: TGTGCCAGCAGCAGACCGTATTGGGAGTGCCTAGCGGGATCAGTCTACGAGCAGTACTTC
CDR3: CASSRPYWECLAGSVYEQYF

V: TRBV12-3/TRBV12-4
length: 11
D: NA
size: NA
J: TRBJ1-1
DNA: TGTGCCAGCAGCCGCGTGGCTGAAGCTTTCTTT
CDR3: CASSRVAEAFF

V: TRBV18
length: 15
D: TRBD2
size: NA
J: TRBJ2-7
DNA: TGTGCCAGCTCAACACTAGCGGGGGGGCCCAACGAGCAGTACTTC
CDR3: CASSTLAGGPNEQYF

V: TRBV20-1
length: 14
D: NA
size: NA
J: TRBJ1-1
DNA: TGCAGTGCTAAAGTGCGCCCCCTGAACACTGAAGCTTTCTTT
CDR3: CSAKVRPLNTEAFF

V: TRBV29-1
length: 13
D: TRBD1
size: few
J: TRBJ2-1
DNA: TGCAGCGTTGGACAGGGGACGAACAATGAGCAGTTCTTC
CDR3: CSVGQGTNNEQFF

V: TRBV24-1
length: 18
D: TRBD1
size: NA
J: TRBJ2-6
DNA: TGTGCCACCAGTGACAGGGACAGGGTTGTCACTGGGGCCAACGTCCTGACTTTC
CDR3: CATSDRDRVVTGANVLTF

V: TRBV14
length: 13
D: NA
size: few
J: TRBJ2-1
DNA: TGTGCCAGCAGCCAAGATTTGGGTCTTGAGCAGTTCTTC
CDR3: CASSQDLGLEQFF

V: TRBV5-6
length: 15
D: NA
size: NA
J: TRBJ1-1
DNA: TGTGCCAGCAGCCGGTGGGGAGAATCGAACACTGAAGCTTTCTTT
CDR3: CASSRWGESNTEAFF

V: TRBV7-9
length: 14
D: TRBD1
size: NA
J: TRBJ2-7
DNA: TGTGCCAGCAGCTCAGACAGGGCTTGGTACGAGCAGTACTTC
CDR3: CASSSDRAWYEQYF

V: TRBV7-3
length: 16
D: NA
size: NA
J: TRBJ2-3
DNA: TGTGCCAGCAGCCCAAGGGGGGGCGGGACCCCAGATACGCAGTATTTT
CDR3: CASSPRGGGTPDTQYF

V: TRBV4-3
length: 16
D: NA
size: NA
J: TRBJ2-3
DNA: TGCGCCAGCAGCCAAGACCGACACGGTCGCACAGATACGCAGTATTTT
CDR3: CASSQDRHGRTDTQYF